This T cell receptor (beta chain) is from a study of T-cell memory formation after mild COVID-19. Germline loops: CDR1 MDHEN, CDR2 SYDVKM. The CDR3 has 15 residues. The trim removed 5 bases at V and 5 bases at J, leaving 7 bases unmatched. MiXCR, applied by TCRdb to the 5' RACE reads, yields one record per CDR3 protein. The sample holds fewer than 350,000 distinct CDR3 sequences, around 15% seen once. This TCR was recovered from a young man who had mild COVID-19 (a few samples of this study predate the infection). Cell type and time point are not known. The chain links TRBV28 to TRBJ2-2, with 8 bases fitting TRBD2. Sample: PBMCs or a T cell subset sorted from them (not recorded which). In DNA, the CDR3 is TGTGCCAGCAGTCCCTCCGGGACTAGAACCGGGGAGCTGTTTTTT. Its translation: CASSPSGTRTGELFF.